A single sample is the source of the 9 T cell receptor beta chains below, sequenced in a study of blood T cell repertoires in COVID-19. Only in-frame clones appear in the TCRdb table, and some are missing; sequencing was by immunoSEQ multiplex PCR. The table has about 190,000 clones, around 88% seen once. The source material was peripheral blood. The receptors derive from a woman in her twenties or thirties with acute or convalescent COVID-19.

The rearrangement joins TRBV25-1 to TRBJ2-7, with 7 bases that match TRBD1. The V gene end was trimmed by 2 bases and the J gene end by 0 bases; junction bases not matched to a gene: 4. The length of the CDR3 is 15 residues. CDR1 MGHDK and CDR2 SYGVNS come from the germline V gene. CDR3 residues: CASSEGAGGSYEQYF. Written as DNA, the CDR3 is TGTGCCAGCAGTGAAGGCGCAGGGGGCTCCTACGAGCAGTACTTC.

CDR3 sequence reads: CASGEAKNIQYF. The DNA for the CDR3 is TGTGCCAGCGGGGAGGCCAAAAACATTCAGTACTTC. This sequence joins TRBV5-4 and TRBJ2-4, with D possibly being TRBD2 (5 bases). Germline V gene sequence: CDR1 SGHNT, CDR2 YYREEE (reference sequence). The CDR3 is 12 residues long. The V end was cut by 7 bases, the J end by 1 base, with 6 bases between.

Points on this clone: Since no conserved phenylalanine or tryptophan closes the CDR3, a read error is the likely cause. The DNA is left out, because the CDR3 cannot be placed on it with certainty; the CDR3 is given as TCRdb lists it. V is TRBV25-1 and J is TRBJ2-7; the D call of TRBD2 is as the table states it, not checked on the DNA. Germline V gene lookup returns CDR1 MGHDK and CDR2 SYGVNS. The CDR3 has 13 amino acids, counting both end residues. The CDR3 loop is CASSEYRPGTKDL.

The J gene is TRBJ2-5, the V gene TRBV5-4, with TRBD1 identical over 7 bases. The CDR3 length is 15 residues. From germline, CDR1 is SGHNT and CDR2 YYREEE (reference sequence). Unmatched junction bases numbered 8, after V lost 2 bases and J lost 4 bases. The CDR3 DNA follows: TGTGCCAGCAGCTTAGATAGGGGGCTTTCAGAGACCCAGTACTTC. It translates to CASSLDRGLSETQYF.

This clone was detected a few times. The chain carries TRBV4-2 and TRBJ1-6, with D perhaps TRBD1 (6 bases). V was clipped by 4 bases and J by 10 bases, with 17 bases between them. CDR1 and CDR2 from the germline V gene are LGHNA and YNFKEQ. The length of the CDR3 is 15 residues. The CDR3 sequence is CASSPELGAYSPLHF. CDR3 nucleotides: TGTGCCAGCAGCCCCGAACTGGGGGCATACTCACCCCTCCACTTT.

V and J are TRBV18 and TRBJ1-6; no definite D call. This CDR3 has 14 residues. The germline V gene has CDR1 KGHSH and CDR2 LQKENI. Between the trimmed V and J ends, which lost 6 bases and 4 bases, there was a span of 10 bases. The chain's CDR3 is CASSTELYNSPLHF. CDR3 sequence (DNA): TGTGCCAGCTCGACTGAACTATATAATTCACCCCTCCACTTT.

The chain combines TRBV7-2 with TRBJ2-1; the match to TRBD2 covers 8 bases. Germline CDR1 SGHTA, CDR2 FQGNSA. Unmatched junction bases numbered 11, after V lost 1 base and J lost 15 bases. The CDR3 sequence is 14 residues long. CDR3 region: CASSLESGGPIWFF. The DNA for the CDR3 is TGTGCCAGCAGCTTAGAGTCGGGAGGGCCGATTTGGTTCTTC.

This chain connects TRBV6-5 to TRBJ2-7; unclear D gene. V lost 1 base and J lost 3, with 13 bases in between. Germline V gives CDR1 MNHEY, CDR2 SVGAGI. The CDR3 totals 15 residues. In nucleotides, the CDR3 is TGTGCCAGCAGTTACTATGGAGCCCCCGGCTACGAGCAGTACTTC. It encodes CASSYYGAPGYEQYF.

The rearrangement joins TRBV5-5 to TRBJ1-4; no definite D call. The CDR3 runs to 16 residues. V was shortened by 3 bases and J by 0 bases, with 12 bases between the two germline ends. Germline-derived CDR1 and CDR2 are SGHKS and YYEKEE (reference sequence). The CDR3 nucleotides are TGTGCCAGCAGCTGGGCGGGCCTTGCAACTAATGAAAAACTGTTTTTT. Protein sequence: CASSWAGLATNEKLFF.